Here is one T cell receptor (beta chain) with its context. V gave up 0 bases and J gave up 8 bases, with 11 bases separating them. The CDR3 consists of 14 residues. Germline CDR1 and CDR2: MNHEY and SVGAGI. The protocol was immunoSEQ multiplex PCR, while the TCRdb copy is restricted to in-frame clones and leaves out a portion. The sample lists more than 40,000 clones, around 87% occurring once. These data are taken from a study of T cells in localized non-small cell lung cancer. The V call is TRBV6-5, the J call TRBJ2-1; D possibly matches TRBD1 or TRBD2 (5 bases each). The sample consisted of PBMCs, taken before any cancer treatment. The source is a man aged 40 to 69 with stage II lung adenocarcinoma. CDR3 DNA sequence: TGTGCCAGCAGTTACTCGACGGGGCGGGATGAGCAGTTCTTC. Residues: CASSYSTGRDEQFF.